Sequencing of this T cell receptor beta chain was carried out in a study of molecular identifiers for immune sequencing clone quantification. Whole-study findings and limits: Highly expanded clone sizes could end up underestimated if a barcode were shared by identical TCR molecules. Effector cells had over 99% of their molecules in clones above 20 RNA copies, while naive cells had under 1%.

Worth noting for this clonotype: The antigen is unknown.

The V segment lost 2 bases and the J segment 4 bases; nucleotides outside the gene matches: 3. Per germline, CDR1 DFQATT and CDR2 SNEGSKA (reference sequence). The CDR3 consists of 14 residues. Previously published methods and listed TCR primers were used for the bulk TCR libraries. A single record per CDR3 protein comes from TCRdb applying MiXCR to the PCR reads. In the table there are about half a million distinct CDR3 sequences, about a fifth of which are singletons. Libraries used about 18,000 to 1,100,000 sorted naive CD8 T cells and 10%, 30% or 50% RNA input. Sequenced sample: naive CD8+ T cells from blood, with Jurkat cell RNA spiked in. Documented subset: FACS-sorted CD8+CD4-CCR7+CD45RA+ naive T cells. The source of this sequence is a human donor in good health. Some libraries in this study had Jurkat cell RNA spiked in. The chain employs TRBV20-1 and TRBJ2-1; TRBD2 matches 9 bases. The CDR3 spells CSARRLAAYNEQFF. The CDR3, as DNA: TGCAGTGCTAGAAGACTAGCGGCATACAATGAGCAGTTCTTC.